A single sample gave rise to the 9 T cell receptor beta chains below, sequenced in a study of T cells in tuberculosis. Data came from immunoSEQ multiplex PCR; TCRdb stores just in-frame clones and leaves some out. Altogether about 36,000 clones are present, approximately 93% being singletons, with the ten largest covering roughly 6.4%. The source material was PBMCs. These receptors originate from a donor between 10 and 35 years old with latent tuberculosis or without tuberculosis infection.

The genes are TRBV28 and TRBJ1-2; 8 bases fit TRBD1. The V segment lost 5 bases and the J segment 1 base; nucleotides outside the gene matches: 6. CDR3 length: 15 amino acids. Germline lookup yields CDR1 MDHEN and CDR2 SYDVKM. The CDR3: CASSPLTGDNYGYTF. In DNA form, the CDR3 reads TGTGCCAGCAGTCCCCTGACAGGGGATAACTATGGCTACACCTTC.

V usage is TRBV5-6 and J usage is TRBJ2-1; D is undetermined. The CDR3 runs 16 residues. Per the germline V gene, CDR1 is SGHDT and CDR2 is YYEEEE. V shed 0 bases and J shed 5 bases, with 15 bases lying between them. The CDR3 sequence is CASSLAPTRIDNEQFF. The DNA for the CDR3 is TGTGCCAGCAGCTTGGCGCCTACCCGAATAGACAATGAGCAGTTCTTC.

The chain joins TRBV10-3 to TRBJ2-1; 12 bases agree with TRBD2. The CDR3 loop spans 15 amino acids. Germline-derived CDR1 and CDR2 are ENHRY and SYGVKD. The junction had 4 bases not matched to a gene; V was cut back by 4 bases and J by 6 bases. For the CDR3, the DNA is TGTGCCATCAGTGTGCCTAGCGGGGGGGTCAATGAGCAGTTCTTC. Amino acid sequence: CAISVPSGGVNEQFF.

The chain uses TRBV5-1 and TRBJ2-1; 8 nucleotides align to TRBD2. J was trimmed by 4 bases and V by 4 bases; bases with no gene match: 10. The CDR3 sequence is 16 residues long. Germline V lookup: CDR1 SGHRS, CDR2 YFSETQ. The CDR3 loop is CASSPPGGVMYNEQFF. The CDR3 DNA is TGCGCCAGCAGCCCCCCCGGGGGGGTCATGTACAATGAGCAGTTCTTC.

The chain combines TRBV29-1 with TRBJ1-2, with D possibly TRBD1 on 6 matching bases. The germline V gene encodes CDR1 SQVTM and CDR2 ANQGSEA. The CDR3 runs 11 residues. The ends were cut back, 7 bases at V and 5 bases at J, with 11 bases in the middle. CDR3 bases: TGCAGCGCTAACAGGGAGTATGGCTACACCTTC. Translation gives CSANREYGYTF.

This chain joins TRBV14 and TRBJ1-2, with D possibly TRBD1 on 5 matching bases. V was trimmed by 0 bases and J by 4 bases, leaving 9 bases between them. The CDR3 is 14 amino acids. The germline V gene has CDR1 SGHDN and CDR2 FVKESK. Here the CDR3 reads CASSQDRGGYGYTF. The CDR3 DNA reads as TGTGCCAGCAGCCAAGATAGGGGAGGCTATGGCTACACCTTC.

V usage is TRBV6-4 and J usage is TRBJ2-1; TRBD2 matches at 8 bases. CDR1 is MRHNA and CDR2 is SNTAGT in the germline V gene. The CDR3 runs to 13 residues. Trimming took 5 bases from V and 6 from J; bases not matched to a gene: 3. CDR3: CASSPGTSNEQFF. CDR3 DNA sequence: TGTGCCAGCAGTCCCGGGACTAGCAATGAGCAGTTCTTC.

This clone has only one observation. The chain is built from TRBV15 and TRBJ1-2; 8 bases agree with TRBD1. This CDR3 is built from 16 residues. V shed 1 base and J 4 bases; nucleotides not matched to a gene: 8. Per germline, CDR1 LNHNV and CDR2 YYDKDF (reference sequence). The CDR3 reads CATSRAGGSGTYGYTF. The CDR3 DNA sequence: TGTGCCACCAGCAGAGCAGGGGGCTCGGGAACCTATGGCTACACCTTC.

The rearrangement links TRBV9 to TRBJ1-1; D perhaps matches TRBD1 (5 bases). Between the trimmed V and J ends, which lost 3 bases and 1 base, there was a span of 13 bases. Germline V CDR1 and CDR2: SGDLS, YYNGEE. The CDR3 spans 15 residues. The DNA of the CDR3 is TGTGCCAGCAGCGAGGAAAGGGGTCCGAACACTGAAGCTTTCTTT. This codes for CASSEERGPNTEAFF.